These 23 T cell receptor beta chains were all obtained from the same sample, sequenced in a study of blood T cell repertoires in COVID-19 (dated by TCRdb to about 2020). The receptor library was made with the immunoSEQ multiplex PCR assay. TCRdb obtained this table from immuneACCESS and retained in-frame rearrangements with V and J assigned. These tables miss some clones; where compared with another copy, unresolved V genes account for less than half of the shortfall, and the remainder is unexplained. Counted in this sample were under 200,000 clones; about 74% of them appeared once. Jointly, the top ten make up less than 3% of the sample. The material sequenced was peripheral blood. Every receptor here comes from a woman of 80 years or more with acute or convalescent COVID-19.

This clone was observed a single time. J is TRBJ2-2 and V is TRBV9; D is ambiguous. This CDR3 comprises 14 residues. CDR1 SGDLS and CDR2 YYNGEE come from the germline V gene. Trimming took 0 bases from V and 6 from J, leaving 9 bases between them. The CDR3 nucleotides are TGTGCCAGCAGCGTAGCTCCGAGTTCCGGGGAGCTGTTTTTT. Translating it yields CASSVAPSSGELFF.

The gene calls are TRBV4-1 and TRBJ2-7; D is possibly TRBD2 (6 bases). This CDR3 is built from 15 residues. Trimming took off 0 bases at V and 0 bases at J, with 9 bases between the two ends. Germline CDR1 and CDR2: MGHRA and YSYEKL. CDR3 sequence reads: CASSQEPGGSYEQYF. The CDR3, as DNA: TGCGCCAGCAGCCAAGAGCCCGGGGGCTCCTACGAGCAGTACTTC.

V usage is TRBV19 and J usage is TRBJ2-1; D not resolved. In germline, CDR1 is LNHDA, CDR2 SQIVND (reference sequence). The CDR3 runs to 13 residues. The CDR3 sequence is CASETNSYNEQFF. DNA of the CDR3: TGTGCTAGTGAAACTAACTCCTACAATGAGCAGTTCTTC. The complete variable domain, with remaining parts taken from reference TRBV19 and TRBJ2-1, reads DGGITQSPKYLFRKEGQNVTLSCEQNLNHDAMYWYRQDPGQGLRLIYYSQIVNDFQKGDIAEGYSVSREKKESFPLTVTSAQKNPTAFYLCASETNSYNEQFFGPGTRLTVL.

The chain uses TRBV5-1 and TRBJ1-5; the match to TRBD1 covers 7 bases. The CDR3 covers 15 residues. Germline assignment: CDR1 SGHRS and CDR2 YFSETQ. The V gene end was trimmed by 3 bases and the J gene end by 2 bases; junction bases not matched to a gene: 5. CDR3 coding DNA: TGCGCCAGCAGCTCAGGACAGGACCGCAATCAGCCCCAGCATTTT. Its protein product is CASSSGQDRNQPQHF. The full variable domain, completed using reference TRBV5-1 and TRBJ1-5, is KAGVTQTPRYLIKTRGQQVTLSCSPISGHRSVSWYQQTPGQGLQFLFEYFSETQRNKGNFPGRFSGRQFSNSRSEMNVSTLELGDSALYLCASSSGQDRNQPQHFGDGTRLSIL.

Note on this clone: The junction departs from germline at one end; a sequencing error may be responsible. Different DNA sequences within this sample yield the same CDR3. V and J are TRBV28 and TRBJ2-3; 13 positions match TRBD2. The CDR3 runs 15 residues. Germline V CDR1 and CDR2: MDHEN, SYDVKM. CDR3 sequence reads: CASTGLAGVRDTQYF. For the CDR3, the DNA is TGTGCCAGCACCGGACTAGCGGGAGTACGTGATACGCAATATTTT.

The gene calls are TRBV6-1 and TRBJ1-1, with 10 bases lining up with TRBD1. CDR3 length: 15 amino acids. V lost 1 base to trimming and J lost 7 bases; unmatched junction nucleotides: 6. The germline CDR1 and CDR2 sequences are MNHNS and SASEGT. The CDR3 here is CASSEGQGAFGEAFF. The CDR3 DNA sequence: TGTGCCAGCAGTGAAGGACAGGGGGCATTCGGTGAAGCTTTCTTT.

The CDR3 nucleotides are TGTGCCAGCAGCGACTTAACGAGTCAGGGGGCGATTACCGCCCAGCAGTTCTTC. The encoded protein is CASSDLTSQGAITAQQFF. The chain joins TRBV28 to TRBJ2-1, with 8 bases that match TRBD1. The germline CDR1 and CDR2 sequences are MDHEN and SYDVKM. The CDR3 runs 18 residues. V shed 6 bases and J 11 bases; nucleotides not matched to a gene: 24.

V usage is TRBV6-2 or TRBV6-3 and J usage is TRBJ2-1, with 7 bases fitting TRBD2. Germline V lookup: CDR1 MNHEY, CDR2 SVGEGT. The V and J ends lost 2 bases and 8 bases, in that order; junction bases with no gene match: 6. The length of the CDR3 is 14 residues. CDR3: CASSYKREMDEQFF. In DNA form, the CDR3 reads TGTGCCAGCAGTTACAAGCGGGAAATGGATGAGCAGTTCTTC.

The rearrangement joins TRBV5-4 to TRBJ2-7, with 11 bases matching TRBD2. CDR3 length: 14 residues. Germline V gene sequence: CDR1 SGHNT, CDR2 YYREEE (reference sequence). V lost 5 bases, J lost 3 bases, and 4 bases stayed unmatched. This chain's CDR3 is CASRSGTSGYEQYF. In DNA form, the CDR3 reads TGTGCCAGCAGATCCGGGACTAGCGGCTACGAGCAGTACTTC.

The CDR3: CASSHGLPPQQFF. In DNA form, the CDR3 reads TGTGCCAGCAGCCACGGACTACCCCCACAGCAGTTCTTC. The chain joins TRBV3-1 (or the pseudogene TRBV3-2) to TRBJ2-1, with D maybe TRBD2 (6 bases). V was shortened by 3 bases and J by 11 bases, with 14 bases between the two germline ends. CDR1 is LGHDT and CDR2 is YNNKEL in the germline V gene (reference sequence). This CDR3 contains 13 residues.

The chain couples TRBV7-9 to TRBJ2-1; possible D gene TRBD2, 5 bases. The CDR3 has 15 amino acids. V lost 1 base and J lost 2, with 9 bases in between. Germline V gene data show CDR1 as SEHNR and CDR2 as FQNEAQ (reference sequence). The CDR3 sequence is CASSLVRGTYNEQFF. For the CDR3, the DNA is TGTGCCAGCAGCTTAGTCCGGGGTACCTACAATGAGCAGTTCTTC. Combining the CDR3 with reference TRBV7-9 and TRBJ2-1 gives the whole variable domain DTGVSQNPRHKITKRGQNVTFRCDPISEHNRLYWYRQTLGQGPEFLTYFQNEAQLEKSRLLSDRFSAERPKGSFSTLEIQRTEQGDSAMYLCASSLVRGTYNEQFFGPGTRLTVL.

The rearrangement links TRBV29-1 to TRBJ1-1; D perhaps matches TRBD1 (6 bases). The V end lost 5 bases, the J end lost 6 bases, and 16 bases lay between the germline ends. The CDR3 contains 13 residues. CDR1 and CDR2 (germline): SQVTM, ANQGSEA. The CDR3: CSVSVTQGSEAFF. CDR3 bases: TGCAGCGTTTCGGTGACACAGGGTTCTGAAGCTTTCTTT.

The J gene is TRBJ1-5, the V gene TRBV11-2; the D gene is possibly TRBD1 (6 bases). CDR3 length: 13 residues. Looked up from germline, CDR1 is SGHAT and CDR2 is FQNNGV. The V end was cut by 6 bases, the J end by 3 bases, with 9 bases between. The CDR3 sequence: CASSQGHNQPQHF. DNA for the CDR3: TGTGCCAGCAGTCAGGGACACAATCAGCCCCAGCATTTT.

The V and J genes are TRBV5-1 and TRBJ2-7, with 12 bases identical to TRBD1. Germline CDR1 SGHRS, CDR2 YFSETQ. The CDR3 is 16 residues long. The junction had 8 bases not matched to a gene; V was cut back by 0 bases and J by 7 bases. CDR3: CASSLGPGQGAREQYF. The CDR3, as DNA: TGCGCCAGCAGCTTGGGCCCGGGACAGGGGGCGCGAGAGCAGTACTTC.

The CDR3 sequence is CASSVGQGALLDTQYF. CDR3 DNA sequence: TGTGCCAGCAGCGTCGGACAGGGGGCGCTTCTAGATACGCAGTATTTT. The chain uses TRBV9 and TRBJ2-3; 11 nucleotides align to TRBD1. The CDR3 extends over 16 amino acids. The ends lost 2 bases at V and 5 bases at J; junction bases unmatched: 7. CDR1 SGDLS and CDR2 YYNGEE come from the germline V gene.

The chain carries TRBV5-4 and TRBJ2-1; 7 nucleotides match TRBD2. The V and J ends lost 1 base and 10 bases, in that order; junction bases with no gene match: 2. The CDR3 sequence is 12 residues long. Germline V gene data show CDR1 as SGHNT and CDR2 as YYREEE (reference sequence). CDR3 in DNA: TGTGCCAGCAGCTTGAGCGGGGTAGAGCAGTTCTTC. This encodes CASSLSGVEQFF.

The rearrangement uses TRBV4-2 and TRBJ2-7, with D maybe TRBD2 (6 bases). V lost 0 bases and J 2 bases, leaving 11 bases between the germline ends. The germline CDR1 and CDR2 sequences are LGHNA and YNFKEQ. The CDR3 is made up of 15 amino acids. This chain's CDR3 is CASSQDWASAYEQYF. The CDR3 DNA is TGTGCCAGCAGCCAAGATTGGGCTAGCGCCTACGAGCAGTACTTC.

The chain links TRBV7-2 to TRBJ1-2, with D maybe TRBD1 (5 bases). Trimming left V 1 base short and J 6 bases short, with 9 bases between. Per the germline V gene, CDR1 is SGHTA and CDR2 is FQGNSA. The CDR3 contains 13 residues. The CDR3 reads CASSLDRLDGYTF. CDR3 nucleotides: TGTGCCAGCAGCTTAGACAGGTTAGATGGCTACACCTTC.

This sequence joins TRBV3-1 (or the pseudogene TRBV3-2) and TRBJ2-5; the D gene is possibly TRBD2 (5 bases). CDR1 is LGHDT and CDR2 is YNNKEL in the germline V gene (reference sequence). Deletions cut 1 base from V and 4 bases from J, with 16 bases between. The CDR3 is 16 residues long. The CDR3 nucleotides are TGTGCCAGCAGCCAAGTCGGAGGCTCCGTTGGAGAGACCCAGTACTTC. Amino acid sequence: CASSQVGGSVGETQYF.

The gene calls are TRBV6-5 and TRBJ1-1, with D uncertain. This CDR3 contains 10 residues. Deletions cut 9 bases from V and 11 bases from J, with 13 bases between. The germline V gene has CDR1 MNHEY and CDR2 SVGAGI. In DNA, the CDR3 is TGTGCCAGTTCTCGGGTTGAGGCTTTCTTT. Translating gives CASSRVEAFF.

V is TRBV20-1 and J is TRBJ2-4, with TRBD1 as a possible D gene (6 bases). Germline V gene data show CDR1 as DFQATT and CDR2 as SNEGSKA (reference sequence). V was cut by 3 bases and J by 0 bases, with 18 bases left in between. The CDR3 length is 17 residues. CDR3 nucleotides: TGCAGTGCTAGTTGGGACATAAGTTCCCTAGCCAAAAACATTCAGTACTTC. This encodes CSASWDISSLAKNIQYF.

V and J are TRBV29-1 and TRBJ2-1; weak D call: TRBD1 (6 bases). Trimming took off 4 bases at V and 2 bases at J, with 9 bases between the two ends. Germline CDR1 is SQVTM and CDR2 is ANQGSEA. This CDR3 is 13 amino acids long. The CDR3 loop reads CSVVGGPYNEQFF. CDR3 bases: TGCAGCGTTGTAGGGGGACCCTACAATGAGCAGTTCTTC.

The chain employs TRBV29-1 and TRBJ2-5; 8 nucleotides align to TRBD2. The CDR3 runs 14 residues. Germline V CDR1 and CDR2: SQVTM, ANQGSEA. V lost 4 bases and J lost 0; bases outside the gene matches: 4. The CDR3 reads CSVAGRGNQETQYF. CDR3 bases: TGCAGCGTTGCCGGGAGGGGAAACCAAGAGACCCAGTACTTC.